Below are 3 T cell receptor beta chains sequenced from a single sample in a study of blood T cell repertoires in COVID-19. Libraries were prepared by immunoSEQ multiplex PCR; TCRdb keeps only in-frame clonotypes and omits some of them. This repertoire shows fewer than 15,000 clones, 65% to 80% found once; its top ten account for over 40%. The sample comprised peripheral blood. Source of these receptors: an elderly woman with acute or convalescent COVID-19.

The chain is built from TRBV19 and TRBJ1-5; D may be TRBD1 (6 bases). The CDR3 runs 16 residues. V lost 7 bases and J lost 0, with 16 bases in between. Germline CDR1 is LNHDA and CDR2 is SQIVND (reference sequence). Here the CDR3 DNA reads TGTGCCAGTACCCCGAAGGGACACTATAGCAATCAGCCCCAGCATTTT. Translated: CASTPKGHYSNQPQHF.

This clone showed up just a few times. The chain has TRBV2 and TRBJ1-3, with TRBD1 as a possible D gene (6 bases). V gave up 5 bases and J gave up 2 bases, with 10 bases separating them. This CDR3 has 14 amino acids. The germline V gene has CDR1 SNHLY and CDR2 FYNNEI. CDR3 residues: CASSTDRPGNTIYF. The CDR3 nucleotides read TGTGCCAGCAGTACGGACAGACCTGGAAACACCATATATTTT. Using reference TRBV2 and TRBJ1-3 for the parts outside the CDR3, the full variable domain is EPEVTQTPSHQVTQMGQEVILRCVPISNHLYFYWYRQILGQKVEFLVSFYNNEISEKSEIFDDQFSVERPDGSNFTLKIRSTKLEDSAMYFCASSTDRPGNTIYFGEGSWLTVV.

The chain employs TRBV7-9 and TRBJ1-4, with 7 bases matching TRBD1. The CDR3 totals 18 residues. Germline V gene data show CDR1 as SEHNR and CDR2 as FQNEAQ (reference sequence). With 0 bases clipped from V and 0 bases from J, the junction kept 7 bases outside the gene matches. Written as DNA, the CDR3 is TGTGCCAGCAGCTTAGCGCTAGGGGGCTCGGCAACTAATGAAAAACTGTTTTTT. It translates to CASSLALGGSATNEKLFF.